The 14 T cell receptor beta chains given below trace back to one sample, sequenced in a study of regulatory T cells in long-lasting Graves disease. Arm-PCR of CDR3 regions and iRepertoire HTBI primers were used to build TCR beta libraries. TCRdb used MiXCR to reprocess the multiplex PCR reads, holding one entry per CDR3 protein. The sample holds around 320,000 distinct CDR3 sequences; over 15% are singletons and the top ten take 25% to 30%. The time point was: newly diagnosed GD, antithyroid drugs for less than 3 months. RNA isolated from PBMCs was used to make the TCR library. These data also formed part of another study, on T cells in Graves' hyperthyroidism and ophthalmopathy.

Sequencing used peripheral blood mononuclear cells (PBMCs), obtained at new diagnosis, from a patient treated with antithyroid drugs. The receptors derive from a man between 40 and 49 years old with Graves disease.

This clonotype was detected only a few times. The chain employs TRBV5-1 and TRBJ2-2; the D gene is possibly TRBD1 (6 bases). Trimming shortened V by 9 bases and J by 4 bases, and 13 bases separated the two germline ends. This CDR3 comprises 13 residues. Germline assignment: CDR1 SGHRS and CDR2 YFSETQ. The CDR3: CATAQGTTGELFF. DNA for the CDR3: TGCGCCACCGCCCAGGGGACCACCGGGGAGCTGTTTTTT.

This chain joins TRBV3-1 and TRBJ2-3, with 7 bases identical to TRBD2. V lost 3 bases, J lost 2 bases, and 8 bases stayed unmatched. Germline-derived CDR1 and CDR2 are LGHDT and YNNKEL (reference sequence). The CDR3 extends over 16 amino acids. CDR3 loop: CASSQVVGTNTDTQYF. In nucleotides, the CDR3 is TGTGCCAGCAGCCAGGTTGTGGGGACTAACACAGATACGCAGTATTTT.

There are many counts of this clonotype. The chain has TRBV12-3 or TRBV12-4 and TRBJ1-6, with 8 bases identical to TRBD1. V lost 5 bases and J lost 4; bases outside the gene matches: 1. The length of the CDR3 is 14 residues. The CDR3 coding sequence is TGTGCCAGCAGTCGGACAGGGTATAATTCACCCCTCCACTTT. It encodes CASSRTGYNSPLHF.

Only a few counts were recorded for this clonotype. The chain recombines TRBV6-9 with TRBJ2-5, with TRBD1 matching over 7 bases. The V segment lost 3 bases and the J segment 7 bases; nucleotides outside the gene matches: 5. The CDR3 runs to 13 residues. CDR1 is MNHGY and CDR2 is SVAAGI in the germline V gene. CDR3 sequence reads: CASSYRQGGTQYF. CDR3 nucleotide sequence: TGTGCCAGCAGTTACAGACAGGGCGGGACCCAGTACTTC.

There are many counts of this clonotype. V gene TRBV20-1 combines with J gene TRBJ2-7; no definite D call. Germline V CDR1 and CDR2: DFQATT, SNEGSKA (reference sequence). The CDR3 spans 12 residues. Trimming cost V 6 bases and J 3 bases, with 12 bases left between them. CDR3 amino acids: CSARRASYEQYF. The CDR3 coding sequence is TGCAGTGCGCGCCGGGCCAGCTACGAGCAGTACTTC.

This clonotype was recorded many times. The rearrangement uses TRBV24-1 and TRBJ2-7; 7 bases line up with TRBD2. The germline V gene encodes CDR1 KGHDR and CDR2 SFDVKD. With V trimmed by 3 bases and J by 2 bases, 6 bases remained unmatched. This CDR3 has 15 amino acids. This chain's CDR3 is CATSDQVGGTYEQYF. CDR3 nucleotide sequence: TGTGCCACCAGTGATCAAGTGGGAGGGACCTACGAGCAGTACTTC.

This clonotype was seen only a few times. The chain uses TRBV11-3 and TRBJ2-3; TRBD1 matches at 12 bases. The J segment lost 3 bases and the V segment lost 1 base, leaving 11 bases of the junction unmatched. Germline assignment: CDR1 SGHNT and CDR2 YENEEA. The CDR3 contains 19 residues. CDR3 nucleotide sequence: TGTGCCAGCAGCTTAGGGTTGGGACAGGGGGCTTTATTGACAGATACGCAGTATTTT. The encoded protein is CASSLGLGQGALLTDTQYF.

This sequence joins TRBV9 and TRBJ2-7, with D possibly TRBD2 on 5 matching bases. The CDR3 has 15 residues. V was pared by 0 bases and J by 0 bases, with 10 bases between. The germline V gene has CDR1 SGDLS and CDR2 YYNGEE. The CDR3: CASSVETTSSYEQYF. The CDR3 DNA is TGTGCCAGCAGCGTAGAGACTACCAGCTCCTACGAGCAGTACTTC.

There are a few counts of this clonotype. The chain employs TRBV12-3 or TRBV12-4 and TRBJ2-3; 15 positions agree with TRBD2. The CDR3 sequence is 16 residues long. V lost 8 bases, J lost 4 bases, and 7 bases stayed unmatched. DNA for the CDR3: TGTGCCAGCTCTCGGACTAGCGGGGGGGATCCAGATACGCAGTATTTT. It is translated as CASSRTSGGDPDTQYF.

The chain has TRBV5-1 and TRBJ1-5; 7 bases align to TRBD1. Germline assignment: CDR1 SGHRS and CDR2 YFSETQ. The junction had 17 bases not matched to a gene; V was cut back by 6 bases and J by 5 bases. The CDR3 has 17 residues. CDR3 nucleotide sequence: TGCGCCAGCACTCTTCTTAGTAAGGGGGCAAACCATCAGCCCCAGCATTTT. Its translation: CASTLLSKGANHQPQHF.

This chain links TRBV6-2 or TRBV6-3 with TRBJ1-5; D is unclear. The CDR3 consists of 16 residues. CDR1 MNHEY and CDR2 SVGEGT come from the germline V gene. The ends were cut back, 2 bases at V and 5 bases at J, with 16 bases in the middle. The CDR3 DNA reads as TGTGCCAGCAGTTACAACCCGGGATTTACGGATCAGCCCCAGCATTTT. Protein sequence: CASSYNPGFTDQPQHF.

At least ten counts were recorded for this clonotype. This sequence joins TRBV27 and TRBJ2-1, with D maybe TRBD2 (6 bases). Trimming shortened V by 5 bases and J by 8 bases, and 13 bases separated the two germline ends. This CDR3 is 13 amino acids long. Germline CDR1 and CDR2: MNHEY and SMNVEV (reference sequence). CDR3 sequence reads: CASSAGGKDEQFF. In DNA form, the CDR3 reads TGTGCCAGCAGTGCCGGAGGGAAGGATGAGCAGTTCTTC.

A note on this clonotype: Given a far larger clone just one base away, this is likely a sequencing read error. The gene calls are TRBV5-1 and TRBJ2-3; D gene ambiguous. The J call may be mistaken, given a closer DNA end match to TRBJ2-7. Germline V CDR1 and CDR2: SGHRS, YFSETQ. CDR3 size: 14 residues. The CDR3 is CVSSPDPNSYEQYF. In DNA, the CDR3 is TGCGTCAGCAGCCCCGATCCGAACTCCTACGAGCAGTACTTC.

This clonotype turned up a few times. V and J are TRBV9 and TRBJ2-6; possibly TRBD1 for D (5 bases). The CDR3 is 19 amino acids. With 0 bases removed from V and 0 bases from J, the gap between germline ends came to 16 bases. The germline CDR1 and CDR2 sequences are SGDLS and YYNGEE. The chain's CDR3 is CASSVAPGLQFSGANVLTF. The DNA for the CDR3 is TGTGCCAGCAGCGTAGCACCAGGGCTACAATTCTCTGGGGCCAACGTCCTGACTTTC.